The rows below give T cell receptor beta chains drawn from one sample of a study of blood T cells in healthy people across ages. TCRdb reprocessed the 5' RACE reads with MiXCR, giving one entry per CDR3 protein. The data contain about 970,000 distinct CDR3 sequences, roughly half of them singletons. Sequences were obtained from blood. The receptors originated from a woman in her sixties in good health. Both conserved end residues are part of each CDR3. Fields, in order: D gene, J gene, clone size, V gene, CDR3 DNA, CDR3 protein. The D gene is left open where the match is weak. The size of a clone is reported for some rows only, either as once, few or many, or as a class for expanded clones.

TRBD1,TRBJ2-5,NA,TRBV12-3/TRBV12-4,TGTGCCAGCAGTCCCTGGTCCCGGGACAGGGGTCAGACCCAGTACTTC,CASSPWSRDRGQTQYF
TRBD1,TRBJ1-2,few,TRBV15,TGTGCCACCAACCCCTTCGGGACAGTGAACTATGGCTACACCTTC,CATNPFGTVNYGYTF
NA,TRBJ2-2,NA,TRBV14,TGTGCCAGCAGGCGCCAGGGGTACACCGGGGAGCTGTTTTTT,CASRRQGYTGELFF
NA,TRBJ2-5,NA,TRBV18,TGTACCAGCTCCCCAAAGGGCCAAGAGACCCAGTACTTC,CTSSPKGQETQYF
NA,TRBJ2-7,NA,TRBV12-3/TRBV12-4,TGTGCCAGCAGTTTAGCCCCGTGGGACACCTACGAGCAGTACTTC,CASSLAPWDTYEQYF
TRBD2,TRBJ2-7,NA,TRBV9,TGTGCCAGCAGCGGAGATAGCGGGAGGGCCTTCGAGCAGTACTTC,CASSGDSGRAFEQYF
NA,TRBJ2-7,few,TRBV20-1,TGCAGTGCTAAGGGGGGTTTTAACGAGCAGTACTTC,CSAKGGFNEQYF
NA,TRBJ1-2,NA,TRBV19,TGTGCCAGTAGCGGGGGGCGACTGTATGGCTACACCTTC,CASSGGRLYGYTF
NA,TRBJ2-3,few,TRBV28,TGTGCCAGCAGCACCTCTGAACATCCCACGCAGTATTTT,CASSTSEHPTQYF
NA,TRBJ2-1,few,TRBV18,TGTGCCAGCTCACCACCCCAGAGCTCCTACAATGAGCAGTTCTTC,CASSPPQSSYNEQFF
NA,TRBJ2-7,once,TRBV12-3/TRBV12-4,TGTGCCAGCAGTTTCCCTCTCCCTTCTGGCTACGAGCAGTACTTC,CASSFPLPSGYEQYF
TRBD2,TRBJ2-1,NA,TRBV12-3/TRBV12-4,TGTGCCAGCAGTTTCGGCGGGAGGACGAATGAGCAGTTCTTC,CASSFGGRTNEQFF
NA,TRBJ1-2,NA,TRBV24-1,TGTGCCACCAGTGGTGACAGCCCCTATGGCTACACCTTC,CATSGDSPYGYTF
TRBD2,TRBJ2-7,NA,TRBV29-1,TGCAGCGTTGATACGGCGGGAGGGCCTATGAATGAGCAGTACTTC,CSVDTAGGPMNEQYF
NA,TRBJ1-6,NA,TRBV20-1,TGCAGTGCCCGGGGACTACATAATTCACCCCTCCACTTT,CSARGLHNSPLHF
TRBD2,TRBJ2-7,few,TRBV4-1,TGCGCCAGCAGCCAAGGACCCGGGACTAGTGGCTACGAGCAGTACTTC,CASSQGPGTSGYEQYF
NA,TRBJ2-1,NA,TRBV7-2,TGTGCCAGCAGCTTAGCGCCGGGCTTAATCTACAATGAGCAGTTCTTC,CASSLAPGLIYNEQFF
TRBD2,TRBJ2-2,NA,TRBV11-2,TGTGCCAGCAGCCGCCCCGGGACTAGGAGGTCCGGGGAGCTGTTTTTT,CASSRPGTRRSGELFF
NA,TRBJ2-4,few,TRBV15,TGTGCCACCAATAACGGGGGTTTTCAGTACTTC,CATNNGGFQYF
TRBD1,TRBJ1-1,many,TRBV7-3,TGTGCCAGCAGCTTAAACAGGGGGCGCTTTGAAGCTTTCTTT,CASSLNRGRFEAFF
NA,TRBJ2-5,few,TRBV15,TGTGCCACCAGCGCCCTAGTGACGGCAGCGCAGTACTTC,CATSALVTAAQYF
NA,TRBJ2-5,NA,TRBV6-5,TGTGCCACCCACCCCCAGTACTTC,CATHPQYF
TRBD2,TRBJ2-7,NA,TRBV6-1,TGTGCCAGCAGTGAAGCGCTGAGCGGGACCTTCTACGAGCAGTACTTC,CASSEALSGTFYEQYF
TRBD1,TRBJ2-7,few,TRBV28,TGTGCCAGCAGGCGACAGGGGTCTGCGGGCGAGCAGTACTTC,CASRRQGSAGEQYF
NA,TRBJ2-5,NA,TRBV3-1,TGTGCCAGCAGTGGGGACTCCCTGGGGCAGTACTTC,CASSGDSLGQYF
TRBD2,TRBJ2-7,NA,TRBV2,TGTGCCAGCAGTGGGGGGGAGGGCTCCTACGAGCAGTACTTC,CASSGGEGSYEQYF
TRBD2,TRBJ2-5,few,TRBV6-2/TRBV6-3,TGTGCCACCTCGCGACTAGCGGCCGGTGGGACCCAGTACTTC,CATSRLAAGGTQYF
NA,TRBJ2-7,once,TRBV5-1,TGCGCCAGCAGCTGGCAACATACAGGGATCAATTACGAGCAGTACTTC,CASSWQHTGINYEQYF
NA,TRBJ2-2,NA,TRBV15,TGTGCCACCAGCAGAGATAGTCGCACCGGGGAGCTGTTTTTT,CATSRDSRTGELFF
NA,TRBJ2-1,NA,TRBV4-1,TGCGCCAGCAGCCCACAGGCCTTTAGCTCCCACAATGAGCAGTTCTTC,CASSPQAFSSHNEQFF
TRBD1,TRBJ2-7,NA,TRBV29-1,TGCAGCGCTACCCCTGGGACAGGGATATACGAGCAGTACTTC,CSATPGTGIYEQYF
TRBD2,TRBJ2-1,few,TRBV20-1,TGCAGTGCTCTCGGCCGGACTAGCGGGATCCCCGGGTCACACAATGAGCAGTTCTTC,CSALGRTSGIPGSHNEQFF
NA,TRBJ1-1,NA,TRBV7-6,TGTGCCAGCAGCTTAGCAGGTCCGAACACTGAAGCTTTCTTT,CASSLAGPNTEAFF
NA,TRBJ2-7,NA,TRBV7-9,TGTGCCAGCAGCTTAGCCTCAGGACAGATCAACTACGAGCAGTACTTC,CASSLASGQINYEQYF
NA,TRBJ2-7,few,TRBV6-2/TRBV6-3,TGTGCCAGCAGTTACCTCTCGGGAGCCTACGAGCAGTACTTC,CASSYLSGAYEQYF
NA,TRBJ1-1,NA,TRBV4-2,TGTGCCAGCAGCCAAGGAGGCCTAAGGGGGACCACTGAAGCTTTCTTT,CASSQGGLRGTTEAFF
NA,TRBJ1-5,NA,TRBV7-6,TGTGCCAGCAGCTTATTAGGAGGCCCATCTGGACAGCCCCAGCATTTT,CASSLLGGPSGQPQHF
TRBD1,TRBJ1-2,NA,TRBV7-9,TGTGCCAGCAGCTTACTGGACAGGGTCTATGGCTACACCTTC,CASSLLDRVYGYTF
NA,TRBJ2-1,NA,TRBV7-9,TGTGCCAGCAGCAAACCCAGGAGCTCCTACAATGAGCAGTTCTTC,CASSKPRSSYNEQFF
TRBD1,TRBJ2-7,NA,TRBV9,TGTGCCTGCCGGGACAGCACCTACGAGCAGTACTTC,CACRDSTYEQYF
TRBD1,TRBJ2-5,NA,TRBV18,TGTGCCAGCTCACCCTATCACCGGGACAGCCTCCTTGGAGAGACCCAGTACTTC,CASSPYHRDSLLGETQYF
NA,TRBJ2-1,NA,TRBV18,TGTGCCAGCTCACCCAGCAGGGAGGTCAATGAGCAGTTCTTC,CASSPSREVNEQFF
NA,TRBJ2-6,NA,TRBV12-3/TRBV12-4,TGTGCCAGCAGCAAAGGAACCTCTGGGGCCAACGTCCTGACTTTC,CASSKGTSGANVLTF
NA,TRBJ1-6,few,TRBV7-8,TGTGCCAGCAGCTTAGTTGGGGTTGGCAATTCACCCCTCCACTTT,CASSLVGVGNSPLHF
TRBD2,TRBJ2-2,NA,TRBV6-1,TGTGCCAGCAGTGGAGCGGGAGGAGGCACCACCGGGGAGCTGTTTTTT,CASSGAGGGTTGELFF
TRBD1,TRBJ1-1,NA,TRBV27,TGTGCCGGCCAGGGGGACAGAAAAAAAGCTTTCTTT,CAGQGDRKKAFF
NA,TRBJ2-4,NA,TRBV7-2,TGTGCCAGCAGCTTAGCTGGGACAAACCGAGTCATTCAGTACTTC,CASSLAGTNRVIQYF
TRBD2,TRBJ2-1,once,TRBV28,TGTGCCAGCAGTTTATGGGGACTAGCGGGAGCCCCTCCGTCCAATGAGCAGTTCTTC,CASSLWGLAGAPPSNEQFF
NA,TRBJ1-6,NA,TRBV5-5,TGTGCCAGCAGCCTCGGGTTGAGCTCCTATAATTCACCCCTCCACTTT,CASSLGLSSYNSPLHF